The source of this T cell receptor beta chain is a study of cytomegalovirus exposure and HLA in healthy donors. Overall study results and limits: The study flagged some 170 TCR beta chains as cytomegalovirus-associated. A few of the chains that were CMV-associated were confirmed in vitro to be specific for CMV antigens.

Donors showed nominal health when sampled, although they likely had unrecorded immune exposures. The CDR3 extends over 16 amino acids. With 2 bases clipped from V and 8 bases from J, the junction kept 7 bases outside the gene matches. Germline-derived CDR1 and CDR2 are MNHNS and SASEGT. A few counts support this clone. As yet, its antigen is unknown. Both 60 Vbeta primers and 13 Jbeta primers went into the PCR. Per the original data handling: Unique TCR beta chains numbered approximately 80 million in a later analysis, with around 12 million shared. Clones were sequenced by immunoSEQ multiplex PCR, and TCRdb holds only the in-frame ones, with some missing. V and J calls and clone size are as listed in that table; D and trimming were resolved from the DNA. Of fewer than 200,000 clones in the sample, around 83% were seen once.

This TCR derives from a woman between 18 and 29 years old in good health and CMV-seronegative. This chain links TRBV6-1 with TRBJ2-3; 13 bases are shared with TRBD2. The sequenced sample was PBMCs. The CDR3 region is CASSERGLAGVATQYF. The CDR3, as DNA: TGTGCCAGCAGTGAACGAGGACTAGCGGGAGTTGCTACGCAGTATTTT.